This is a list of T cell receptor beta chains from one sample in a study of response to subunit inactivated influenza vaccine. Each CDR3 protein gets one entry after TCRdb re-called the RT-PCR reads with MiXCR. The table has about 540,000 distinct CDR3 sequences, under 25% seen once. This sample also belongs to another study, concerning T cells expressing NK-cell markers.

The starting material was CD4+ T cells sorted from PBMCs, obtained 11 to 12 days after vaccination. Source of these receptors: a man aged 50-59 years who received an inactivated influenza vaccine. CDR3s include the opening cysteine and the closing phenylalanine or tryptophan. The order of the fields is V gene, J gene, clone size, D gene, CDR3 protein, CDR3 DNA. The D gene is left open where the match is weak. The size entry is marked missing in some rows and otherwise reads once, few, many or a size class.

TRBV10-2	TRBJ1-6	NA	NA	CASSEAVRNSPLHF	TGCGCCAGCAGTGAGGCCGTCCGAAATTCACCCCTCCACTTT
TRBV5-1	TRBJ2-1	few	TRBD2	CASSQTPASGGVGNEQFF	TGCGCCAGCTCCCAAACCCCGGCTAGCGGGGGGGTTGGCAATGAGCAGTTCTTC
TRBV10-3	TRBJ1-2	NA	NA	CAITLGAGPNYGYTF	TGTGCCATCACCTTGGGCGCAGGGCCCAACTATGGCTACACCTTC
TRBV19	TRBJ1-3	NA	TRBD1	CASSALTGNGNTIYF	TGTGCCAGTAGTGCCCTGACAGGGAATGGAAACACCATATATTTT
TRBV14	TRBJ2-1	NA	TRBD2	CASSQGLAKRINEQFF	TGTGCCAGCAGCCAAGGACTAGCGAAACGTATAAATGAGCAGTTCTTC
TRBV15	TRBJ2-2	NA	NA	CATSRDLPGELFF	TGTGCCACCAGCAGAGATTTACCCGGGGAGCTGTTTTTT
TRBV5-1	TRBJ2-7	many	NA	CASSLLGAYEQYF	TGCGCCAGCAGCCTGCTGGGGGCTTACGAGCAGTACTTC
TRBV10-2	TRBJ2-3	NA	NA	CASSVRSGVDTQYF	TGCGCCAGCAGTGTTAGATCCGGTGTAGATACGCAGTATTTT
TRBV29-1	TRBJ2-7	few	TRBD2	CSVGGGSYEQYF	TGCAGCGTTGGGGGGGGTTCCTACGAGCAGTACTTC
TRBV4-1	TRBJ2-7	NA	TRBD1	CASSQEGQGYEQYF	TGCGCCAGCAGCCAAGAGGGACAGGGTTACGAGCAGTACTTC
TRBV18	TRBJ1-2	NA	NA	CASSPGGQRVTF	TGTGCCAGCTCACCAGGGGGGCAGCGAGTTACCTTC
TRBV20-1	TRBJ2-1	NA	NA	CSAVPGTDYNEQFF	TGCAGTGCAGTCCCCGGGACGGACTACAATGAGCAGTTCTTC
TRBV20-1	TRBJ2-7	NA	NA	CSARASPSEQYF	TGCAGTGCTAGGGCTTCGCCGAGCGAGCAGTACTTC
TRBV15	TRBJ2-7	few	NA	CATSRDTGNYEQYF	TGTGCCACCAGCAGAGACACAGGGAACTACGAGCAGTACTTC
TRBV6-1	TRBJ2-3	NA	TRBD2	CASTPRWGGSSTDTQYF	TGTGCCAGCACCCCCAGGTGGGGGGGGAGCAGCACAGATACGCAGTATTTT
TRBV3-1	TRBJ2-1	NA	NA	CASSLRSVWTGVNEQFF	TGTGCCAGCAGCCTTAGGAGTGTCTGGACGGGGGTCAATGAGCAGTTCTTC
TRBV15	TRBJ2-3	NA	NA	CATSRESVSSTDTQYF	TGTGCCACCAGCAGAGAATCAGTCTCTAGCACAGATACGCAGTATTTT
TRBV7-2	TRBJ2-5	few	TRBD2	CASSLVFGGSETQYF	TGTGCCAGCAGCTTAGTTTTCGGCGGGAGTGAGACCCAGTACTTC
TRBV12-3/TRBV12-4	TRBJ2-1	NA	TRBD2	CASRGLAGVSYNEQFF	TGTGCCAGCCGGGGACTTGCGGGAGTTTCCTACAATGAGCAGTTCTTC
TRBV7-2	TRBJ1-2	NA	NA	CASSLRRDNYGYTF	TGTGCCAGCAGCTTACGCAGGGACAACTATGGCTACACCTTC
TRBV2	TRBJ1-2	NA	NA	CASSPEAQSYGYTF	TGTGCCAGCAGTCCGGAGGCGCAGAGCTATGGCTACACCTTC
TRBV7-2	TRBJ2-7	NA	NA	CASSLAMGRYYEQYF	TGTGCCAGCAGCTTAGCGATGGGCCGCTACTACGAGCAGTACTTC
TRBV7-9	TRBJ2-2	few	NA	CASRPSGPNTGELFF	TGTGCCAGCAGGCCCAGCGGGCCGAACACCGGGGAGCTGTTTTTT
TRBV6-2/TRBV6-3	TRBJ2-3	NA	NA	CASRPSATDTQYF	TGTGCCAGCAGGCCCTCGGCAACAGATACGCAGTATTTT
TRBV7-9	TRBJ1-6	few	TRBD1	CASSLDRVGSSPLHF	TGTGCCAGCAGCTTGGACAGGGTAGGATCTTCACCCCTCCACTTT
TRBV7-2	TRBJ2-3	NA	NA	CASSAQGYRADTQYF	TGTGCCAGCAGCGCACAGGGATATCGGGCAGATACGCAGTATTTT
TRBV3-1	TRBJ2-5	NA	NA	CASSQTLGAQETQYF	TGTGCCAGCAGCCAAACCCTAGGGGCCCAAGAGACCCAGTACTTC
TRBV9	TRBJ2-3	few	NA	CASSVESRTQYF	TGTGCCAGCAGCGTAGAGAGTAGGACGCAGTATTTT
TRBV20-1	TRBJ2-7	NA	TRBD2	CSARVLGGSYYEQYF	TGCAGTGCTAGGGTGCTCGGCGGGAGCTACTACGAGCAGTACTTC
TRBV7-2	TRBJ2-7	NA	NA	CASSPRRAATYEQYF	TGTGCCAGCAGCCCCCGACGGGCAGCCACCTACGAGCAGTACTTC
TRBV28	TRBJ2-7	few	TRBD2	CASIPSGGYEQYF	TGTGCCAGCATTCCTTCGGGGGGATACGAGCAGTACTTC
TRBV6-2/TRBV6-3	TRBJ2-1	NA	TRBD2	CASTSVGLAFQGWLNEQFF	TGTGCCAGTACCTCCGTGGGACTAGCCTTCCAGGGATGGCTCAATGAGCAGTTCTTC
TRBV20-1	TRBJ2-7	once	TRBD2	CSATSPGTSSHEQYF	TGCAGTGCTACCAGTCCGGGGACTAGCTCCCACGAGCAGTACTTC
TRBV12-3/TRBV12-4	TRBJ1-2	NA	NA	CASSYQVGNGYTF	TGTGCCAGCAGTTATCAAGTGGGGAATGGCTACACCTTC
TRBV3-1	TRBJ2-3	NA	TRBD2	CASSHLSGGGTSTDTQYF	TGTGCCAGCAGCCACCTTAGCGGGGGGGGAACTAGCACAGATACGCAGTATTTT
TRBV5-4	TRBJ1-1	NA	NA	CASSLVGAGNTEAFF	TGTGCCAGCAGCTTGGTAGGGGCCGGGAACACTGAAGCTTTCTTT
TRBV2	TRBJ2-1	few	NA	CASRVGADSVQFF	TGTGCCAGCAGGGTAGGAGCGGACAGCGTGCAGTTCTTC
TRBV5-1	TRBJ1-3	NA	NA	CASRQTGTGNTIYF	TGCGCCAGCAGACAAACAGGGACTGGAAACACCATATATTTT
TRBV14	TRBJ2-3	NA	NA	CASSQFISLASTDTQYF	TGTGCCAGCAGCCAATTCATCAGCCTTGCTAGCACAGATACGCAGTATTTT
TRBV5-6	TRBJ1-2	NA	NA	CASSYGTASEGYTF	TGTGCCAGCAGCTACGGGACCGCCTCAGAAGGCTACACCTTC
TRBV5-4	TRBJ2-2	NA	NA	CASTTGGGSNTGELFF	TGTGCCAGCACCACCGGCGGGGGCTCGAACACCGGGGAGCTGTTTTTT
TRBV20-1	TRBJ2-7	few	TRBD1	CSARDPGQGAFYEQYF	TGCAGTGCTAGAGATCCGGGACAGGGAGCTTTTTACGAGCAGTACTTC
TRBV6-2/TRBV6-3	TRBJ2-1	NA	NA	CASSKGIWQFF	TGTGCCAGCAGTAAAGGAATTTGGCAGTTCTTC
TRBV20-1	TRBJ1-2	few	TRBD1	CSANTGGRNYGYTF	TGCAGTGCTAATACAGGGGGCCGGAACTATGGCTACACCTTC
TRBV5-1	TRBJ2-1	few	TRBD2	CASSLGPLADPYNEQFF	TGCGCCAGCAGCTTGGGGCCCCTAGCGGACCCCTACAATGAGCAGTTCTTC
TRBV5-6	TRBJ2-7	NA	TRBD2	CASSFGTSGSYEQYF	TGTGCCAGCAGCTTTGGGACTAGCGGGTCCTACGAGCAGTACTTC
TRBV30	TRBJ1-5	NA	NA	CAWSREVNQPQHF	TGTGCCTGGAGTAGAGAGGTCAATCAGCCCCAGCATTTT
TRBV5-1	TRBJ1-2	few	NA	CASSLGPAVGYTF	TGCGCCAGCAGCTTGGGGCCGGCGGTTGGCTACACCTTC
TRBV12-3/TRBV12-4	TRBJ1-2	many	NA	CASSFVGQGGYTF	TGTGCCAGCAGTTTTGTGGGACAAGGAGGCTACACCTTC
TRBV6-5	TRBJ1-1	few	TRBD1	CASSYSGQLNTEAFF	TGTGCCAGCAGTTACTCGGGACAGCTGAACACTGAAGCTTTCTTT
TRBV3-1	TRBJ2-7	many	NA	CASSQDTRHQYF	TGTGCCAGCAGCCAAGATACGAGACATCAGTACTTC
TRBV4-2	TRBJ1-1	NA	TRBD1	CASSQVTNRGGNTEAFF	TGTGCCAGCAGCCAAGTAACCAACAGGGGGGGGAACACTGAAGCTTTCTTT
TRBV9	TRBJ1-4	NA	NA	CASSETGNEKLFF	TGTGCCAGCAGCGAGACAGGAAATGAAAAACTGTTTTTT
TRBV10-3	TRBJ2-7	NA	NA	CAISERTGLEQYF	TGTGCCATCAGTGAGAGGACTGGGCTCGAGCAGTACTTC
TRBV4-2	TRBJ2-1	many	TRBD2	CASSQDRAGGTGNEQFF	TGTGCCAGCAGCCAAGATCGAGCCGGGGGGACTGGTAATGAGCAGTTCTTC
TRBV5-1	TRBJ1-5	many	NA	CASSLSPGANQPQHF	TGCGCCAGCAGCTTGTCCCCAGGGGCGAACCAGCCCCAGCATTTT
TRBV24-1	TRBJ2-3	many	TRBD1	CATSDPGQGVTDTQYF	TGTGCCACCAGTGATCCGGGACAGGGGGTCACAGATACGCAGTATTTT
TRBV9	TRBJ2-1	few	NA	CASSPSRGGPGNEQFF	TGTGCCAGCAGCCCATCAAGGGGGGGCCCTGGCAATGAGCAGTTCTTC